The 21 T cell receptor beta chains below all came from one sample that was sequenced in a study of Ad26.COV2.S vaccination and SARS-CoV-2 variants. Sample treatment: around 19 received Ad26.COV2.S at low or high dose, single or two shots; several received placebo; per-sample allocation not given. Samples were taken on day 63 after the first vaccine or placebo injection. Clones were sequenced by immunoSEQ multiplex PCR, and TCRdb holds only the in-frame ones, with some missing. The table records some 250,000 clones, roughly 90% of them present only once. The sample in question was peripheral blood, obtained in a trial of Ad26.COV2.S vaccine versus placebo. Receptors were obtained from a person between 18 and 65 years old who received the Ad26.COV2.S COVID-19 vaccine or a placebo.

CDR3 region: CASSRRLAGVSGELFF. The CDR3 DNA reads TGTGCCAGCAGCCGAAGGCTAGCGGGAGTGTCCGGGGAGCTGTTTTTT. The rearrangement joins TRBV3-1 (or the pseudogene TRBV3-2) to TRBJ2-2; 10 nucleotides agree with TRBD2. This CDR3 contains 16 residues. The germline gives CDR1 LGHDT, CDR2 YNNKEL (reference sequence). The ends lost 4 bases at V and 6 bases at J; junction bases unmatched: 8.

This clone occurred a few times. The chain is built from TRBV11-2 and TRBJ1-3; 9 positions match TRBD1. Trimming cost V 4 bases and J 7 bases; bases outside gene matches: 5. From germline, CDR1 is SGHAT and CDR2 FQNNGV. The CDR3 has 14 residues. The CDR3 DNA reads TGTGCCAGCAGCTCCTTCGGACAGGGGAACACCATATATTTT. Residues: CASSSFGQGNTIYF.

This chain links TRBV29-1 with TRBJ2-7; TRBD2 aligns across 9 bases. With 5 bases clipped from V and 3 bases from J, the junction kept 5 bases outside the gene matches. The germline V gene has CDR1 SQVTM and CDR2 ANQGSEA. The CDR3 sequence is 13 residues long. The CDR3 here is CSVLAGGSYEQYF. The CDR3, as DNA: TGCAGCGTTCTCGCGGGAGGGAGCTACGAGCAGTACTTC.

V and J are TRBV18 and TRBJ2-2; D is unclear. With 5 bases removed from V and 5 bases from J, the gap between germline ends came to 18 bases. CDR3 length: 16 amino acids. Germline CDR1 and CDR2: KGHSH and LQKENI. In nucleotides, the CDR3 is TGTGCCAGCTCAAACTTGGATTTTTTGAAGACCGGGGAGCTGTTTTTT. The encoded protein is CASSNLDFLKTGELFF.

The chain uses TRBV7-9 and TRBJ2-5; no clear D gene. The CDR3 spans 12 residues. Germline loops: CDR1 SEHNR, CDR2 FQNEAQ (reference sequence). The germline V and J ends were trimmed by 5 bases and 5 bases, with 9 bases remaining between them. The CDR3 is CASSHPLETQYF. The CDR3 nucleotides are TGTGCCAGCAGCCATCCCCTGGAGACCCAGTACTTC. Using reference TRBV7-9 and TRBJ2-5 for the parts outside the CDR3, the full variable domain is DTGVSQNPRHKITKRGQNVTFRCDPISEHNRLYWYRQTLGQGPEFLTYFQNEAQLEKSRLLSDRFSAERPKGSFSTLEIQRTEQGDSAMYLCASSHPLETQYFGPGTRLLVL.

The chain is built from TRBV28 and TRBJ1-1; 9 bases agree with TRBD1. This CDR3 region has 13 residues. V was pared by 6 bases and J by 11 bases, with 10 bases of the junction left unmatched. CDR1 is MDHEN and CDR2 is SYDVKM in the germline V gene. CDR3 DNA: TGTGCCAGCAGGGAAGGGACAGGGCCACTGGCTTTCTTT. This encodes CASREGTGPLAFF.

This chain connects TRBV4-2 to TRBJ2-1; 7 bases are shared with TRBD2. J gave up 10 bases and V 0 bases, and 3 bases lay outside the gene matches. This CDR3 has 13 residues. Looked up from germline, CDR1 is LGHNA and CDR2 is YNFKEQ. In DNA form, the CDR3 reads TGTGCCAGCAGCCAAGATGGGGGGGTCGAGCAGTTCTTC. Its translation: CASSQDGGVEQFF.

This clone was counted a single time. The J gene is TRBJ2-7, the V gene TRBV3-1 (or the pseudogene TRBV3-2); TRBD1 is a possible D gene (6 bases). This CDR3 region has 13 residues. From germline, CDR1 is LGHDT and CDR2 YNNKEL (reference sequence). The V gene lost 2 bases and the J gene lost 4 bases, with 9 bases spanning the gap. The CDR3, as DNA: TGTGCCAGCAGCCAACCAGGGGTTTACGAGCAGTACTTC. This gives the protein CASSQPGVYEQYF.

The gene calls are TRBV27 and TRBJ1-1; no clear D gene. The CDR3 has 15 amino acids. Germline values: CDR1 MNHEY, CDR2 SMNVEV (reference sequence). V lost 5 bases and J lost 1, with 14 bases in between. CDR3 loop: CASSTDHRTNTEAFF. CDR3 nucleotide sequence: TGTGCCAGCAGTACTGACCATCGAACGAACACTGAAGCTTTCTTT.

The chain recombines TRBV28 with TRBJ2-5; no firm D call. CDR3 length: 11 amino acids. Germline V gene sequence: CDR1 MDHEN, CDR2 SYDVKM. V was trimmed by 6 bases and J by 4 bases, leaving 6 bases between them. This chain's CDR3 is CASSRGETQYF. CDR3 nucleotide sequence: TGTGCCAGCAGCCGCGGAGAGACCCAGTACTTC. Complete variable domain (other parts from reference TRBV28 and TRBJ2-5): DVKVTQSSRYLVKRTGEKVFLECVQDMDHENMFWYRQDPGLGLRLIYFSYDVKMKEKGDIPEGYSVSREKKERFSLILESASTNQTSMYLCASSRGETQYFGPGTRLLVL.

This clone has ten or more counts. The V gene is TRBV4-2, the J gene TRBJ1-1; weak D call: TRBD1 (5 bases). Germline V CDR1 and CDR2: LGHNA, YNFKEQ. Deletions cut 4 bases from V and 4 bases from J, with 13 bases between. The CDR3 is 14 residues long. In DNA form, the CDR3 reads TGTGCCAGCAGCCCGGGACGGGGGAGCACTGAAGCTTTCTTT. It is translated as CASSPGRGSTEAFF.

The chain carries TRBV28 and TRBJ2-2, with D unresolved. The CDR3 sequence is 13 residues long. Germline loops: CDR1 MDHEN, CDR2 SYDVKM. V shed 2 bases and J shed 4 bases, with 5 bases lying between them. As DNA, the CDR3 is TGTGCCAGCAGTTTAACCAGCACCGGGGAGCTGTTTTTT. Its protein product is CASSLTSTGELFF.

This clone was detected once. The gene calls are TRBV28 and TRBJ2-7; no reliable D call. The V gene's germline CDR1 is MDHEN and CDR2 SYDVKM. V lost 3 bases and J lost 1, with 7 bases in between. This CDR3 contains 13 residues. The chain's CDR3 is CASSLGESYEQYF. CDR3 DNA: TGTGCCAGCAGTTTGGGTGAGTCCTACGAGCAGTACTTC.

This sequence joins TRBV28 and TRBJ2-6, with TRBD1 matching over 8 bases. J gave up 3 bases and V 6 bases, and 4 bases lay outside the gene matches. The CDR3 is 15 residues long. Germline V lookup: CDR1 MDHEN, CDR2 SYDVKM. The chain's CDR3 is CASRSGGRGANVLTF. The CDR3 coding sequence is TGTGCCAGCAGATCAGGGGGCCGTGGGGCCAACGTCCTGACTTTC. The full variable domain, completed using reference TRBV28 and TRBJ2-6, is DVKVTQSSRYLVKRTGEKVFLECVQDMDHENMFWYRQDPGLGLRLIYFSYDVKMKEKGDIPEGYSVSREKKERFSLILESASTNQTSMYLCASRSGGRGANVLTFGAGSRLTVL.

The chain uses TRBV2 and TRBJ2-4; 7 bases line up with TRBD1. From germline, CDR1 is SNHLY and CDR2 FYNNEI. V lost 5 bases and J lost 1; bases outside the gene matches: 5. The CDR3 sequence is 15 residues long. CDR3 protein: CASSPTRGAKNIQYF. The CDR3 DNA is TGTGCCAGCAGTCCAACCAGGGGGGCCAAAAACATTCAGTACTTC.

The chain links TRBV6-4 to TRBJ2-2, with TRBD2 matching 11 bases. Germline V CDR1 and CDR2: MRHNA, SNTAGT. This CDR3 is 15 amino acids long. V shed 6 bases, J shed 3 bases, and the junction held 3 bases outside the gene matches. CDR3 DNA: TGTGCCAGCAGCCCGGGACTAGCGGACACCGGGGAGCTGTTTTTT. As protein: CASSPGLADTGELFF.

CDR3 protein: CASSQFSGTGTNYGYTF. CDR3 DNA: TGCGCCAGCAGCCAATTCTCCGGGACAGGGACTAACTATGGCTACACCTTC. The chain couples TRBV5-1 to TRBJ1-2; 9 nucleotides agree with TRBD1. This CDR3 comprises 17 residues. Trimming removed 4 bases from V and 0 bases from J; junction bases left unmatched: 10. Per germline, CDR1 SGHRS and CDR2 YFSETQ.

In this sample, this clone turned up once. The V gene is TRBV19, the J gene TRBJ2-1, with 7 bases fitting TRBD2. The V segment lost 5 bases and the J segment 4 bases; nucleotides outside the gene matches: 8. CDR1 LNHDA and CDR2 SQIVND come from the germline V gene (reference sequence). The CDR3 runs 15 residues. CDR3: CASSLTSSPYNEQFF. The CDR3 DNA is TGTGCCAGTAGTCTGACTAGCAGTCCATACAATGAGCAGTTCTTC.

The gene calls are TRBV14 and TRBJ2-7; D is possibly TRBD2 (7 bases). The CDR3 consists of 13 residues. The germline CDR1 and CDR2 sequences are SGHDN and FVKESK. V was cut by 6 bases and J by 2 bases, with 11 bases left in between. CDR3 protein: CASREGGTYEQYF. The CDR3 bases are TGTGCCAGCAGGGAGGGGGGGACCTACGAGCAGTACTTC.

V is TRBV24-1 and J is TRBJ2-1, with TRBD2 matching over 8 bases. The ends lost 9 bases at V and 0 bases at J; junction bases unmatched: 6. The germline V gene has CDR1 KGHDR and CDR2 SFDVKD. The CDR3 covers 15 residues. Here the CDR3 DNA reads TGTGCCACCTCGGGGGGGCACGACTCCTACAATGAGCAGTTCTTC. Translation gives CATSGGHDSYNEQFF.

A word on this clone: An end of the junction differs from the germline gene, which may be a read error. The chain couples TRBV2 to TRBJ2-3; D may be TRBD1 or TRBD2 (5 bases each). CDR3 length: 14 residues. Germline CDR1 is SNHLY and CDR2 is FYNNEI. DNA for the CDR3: TGTGCCAGCCGTGAAAGGGGAGCACCAGATACGCAGTATTTT. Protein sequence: CASRERGAPDTQYF.